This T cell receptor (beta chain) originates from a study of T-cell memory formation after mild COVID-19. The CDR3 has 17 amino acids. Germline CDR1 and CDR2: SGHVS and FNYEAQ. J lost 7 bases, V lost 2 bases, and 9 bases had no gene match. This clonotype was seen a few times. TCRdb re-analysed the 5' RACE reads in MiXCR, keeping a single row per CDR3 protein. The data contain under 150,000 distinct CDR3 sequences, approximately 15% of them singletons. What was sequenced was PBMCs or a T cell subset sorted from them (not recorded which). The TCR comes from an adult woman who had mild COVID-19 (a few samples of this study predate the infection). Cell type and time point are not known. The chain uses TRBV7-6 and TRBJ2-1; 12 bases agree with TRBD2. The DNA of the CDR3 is TGTGCCAGCAGCTTAATACTAGCGGGGGGAATCGGGAATGAGCAGTTCTTC. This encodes CASSLILAGGIGNEQFF.